Listed below are T cell receptor beta chains from one sample, sequenced in a study of regulatory T cells in long-lasting Graves disease. Via MiXCR, TCRdb re-called the multiplex PCR reads, giving one row per CDR3 protein. The table shows a few hundred thousand distinct CDR3 sequences, with 20% to 25% occurring only once. Sequences were derived from peripheral blood mononuclear cells (PBMCs), sampled when the disease was refractory, from a patient treated with antithyroid drugs. The receptors originated from a female donor with Graves disease. Each CDR3 is given with its conserved first and last residue. Each record gives: D gene, clone size, CDR3 length, J gene, V gene, CDR3 DNA, CDR3 protein. A D gene is named only where the DNA matches it firmly. Only part of the rows carry a size: once, few, many, or a class if the clone is expanded.

D gene: TRBD1; clone size: many; CDR3 length: 14; J gene: TRBJ1-1; V gene: TRBV20-1; CDR3 DNA: TGCAGTGCTAGAGAGGCGCCAGGGGGCACTGAAGCTTTCTTT; CDR3 protein: CSAREAPGGTEAFF
D gene: TRBD1; clone size: .; CDR3 length: 15; J gene: TRBJ2-7; V gene: TRBV7-2; CDR3 DNA: TGTGCCAGCAGCTTAGTGAGGACAGGGATTTCCGAGCAGTACTTC; CDR3 protein: CASSLVRTGISEQYF
D gene: .; clone size: many; CDR3 length: 16; J gene: TRBJ1-3; V gene: TRBV28; CDR3 DNA: TGTGCCAGCAGTTGGGTGGACAGCCCCTCTGGAAACACCATATATTTT; CDR3 protein: CASSWVDSPSGNTIYF
D gene: TRBD1; clone size: few; CDR3 length: 16; J gene: TRBJ2-5; V gene: TRBV10-3; CDR3 DNA: TGTGCCATCAGTCCCGGGACAGGGGGCCTCGGAGAGACCCAGTACTTC; CDR3 protein: CAISPGTGGLGETQYF
D gene: .; clone size: .; CDR3 length: 19; J gene: TRBJ2-2; V gene: TRBV24-1; CDR3 DNA: TGTGCCACCAGTAGTCACTTGGACTCCAAGGAGCATAGCGCCGGGGAGCTGTTTTTT; CDR3 protein: CATSSHLDSKEHSAGELFF
D gene: TRBD2; clone size: .; CDR3 length: 15; J gene: TRBJ2-5; V gene: TRBV20-1; CDR3 DNA: TGCAGTGCTAGCGCGGTCCGGGGGGGCCAGGGGACCCAGTACTTC; CDR3 protein: CSASAVRGGQGTQYF
D gene: .; clone size: many; CDR3 length: 14; J gene: TRBJ1-1; V gene: TRBV7-9; CDR3 DNA: TGTGCCAGCAGCTTCGAGGGAGGAGGCACTGAAGCTTTCTTT; CDR3 protein: CASSFEGGGTEAFF
D gene: .; clone size: .; CDR3 length: 15; J gene: TRBJ1-1; V gene: TRBV9; CDR3 DNA: TGTGCCAGCAGCGTAGTTTCCCGATGGGACACTGAAGCTTTCTTT; CDR3 protein: CASSVVSRWDTEAFF
D gene: TRBD2; clone size: .; CDR3 length: 16; J gene: TRBJ2-1; V gene: TRBV28; CDR3 DNA: TGTGCCAGCAGCCAAAGGTCTAGCGGGAGTTTAGATGAGCAGTTCTTC; CDR3 protein: CASSQRSSGSLDEQFF
D gene: TRBD1; clone size: many; CDR3 length: 16; J gene: TRBJ2-5; V gene: TRBV5-5; CDR3 DNA: TGTGCCAGCAGTATGACCGGGACAGGGGGCGGAGAGACCCAGTACTTC; CDR3 protein: CASSMTGTGGGETQYF
D gene: TRBD1; clone size: many; CDR3 length: 12; J gene: TRBJ2-7; V gene: TRBV30; CDR3 DNA: TGTGCCTGGAGCTCCGGGACAGACGAGCAGTACTTC; CDR3 protein: CAWSSGTDEQYF
D gene: TRBD1; clone size: few; CDR3 length: 15; J gene: TRBJ1-1; V gene: TRBV4-1; CDR3 DNA: TGCGCCAGCAGCCAGCTACAGGGGATGAACACTGAAGCTTTCTTT; CDR3 protein: CASSQLQGMNTEAFF
D gene: .; clone size: .; CDR3 length: 15; J gene: TRBJ2-1; V gene: TRBV6-1; CDR3 DNA: TGTGCCAGCAGCGTCGGTCCGAGCTCCTACAATGAGCAGTTCTTC; CDR3 protein: CASSVGPSSYNEQFF
D gene: .; clone size: few; CDR3 length: 15; J gene: TRBJ1-6; V gene: TRBV11-2; CDR3 DNA: TGTGCCAGCAGCTTAGAGAAGGGGCCAGGTTCACCCCTCCACTTT; CDR3 protein: CASSLEKGPGSPLHF
D gene: .; clone size: few; CDR3 length: 17; J gene: TRBJ1-5; V gene: TRBV19; CDR3 DNA: TGTGCCAGTAGTATAATGGCCAGCTCATCGGGAAATCAGCCCCAGCATTTT; CDR3 protein: CASSIMASSSGNQPQHF
D gene: .; clone size: .; CDR3 length: 20; J gene: TRBJ2-6; V gene: TRBV24-1; CDR3 DNA: TGTGCCACCAGTGATGGGTACGGGGGTCCCGGTCCCGGTGGGGCCAACGTCCTGACTTTC; CDR3 protein: CATSDGYGGPGPGGANVLTF
D gene: TRBD2; clone size: few; CDR3 length: 15; J gene: TRBJ2-5; V gene: TRBV7-9; CDR3 DNA: TGTGCCAGCAGCTCTGCAGCGGGGGGGCCAGAGACCCAGTACTTC; CDR3 protein: CASSSAAGGPETQYF
D gene: TRBD2; clone size: .; CDR3 length: 15; J gene: TRBJ2-7; V gene: TRBV3-1; CDR3 DNA: TGTGCCAGCAGCCAGGACGGGACTAGCGACTACGAGCAGTACTTC; CDR3 protein: CASSQDGTSDYEQYF
D gene: .; clone size: .; CDR3 length: 16; J gene: TRBJ2-2; V gene: TRBV7-8; CDR3 DNA: TGTGCCAGCAGCCCCTGGCTGACCGATCCCACCGGGGAGCTGTTTTTT; CDR3 protein: CASSPWLTDPTGELFF
D gene: .; clone size: few; CDR3 length: 13; J gene: TRBJ1-5; V gene: TRBV30; CDR3 DNA: TGTGCCTGGTCACAGGGAGCGGGTCAGCCCCAGCATTTT; CDR3 protein: CAWSQGAGQPQHF
D gene: .; clone size: many; CDR3 length: 16; J gene: TRBJ2-4; V gene: TRBV7-9; CDR3 DNA: TGTGCCAGCAGCCCTCCGGACAGTCTAGCCAAAAACATTCAGTACTTC; CDR3 protein: CASSPPDSLAKNIQYF
D gene: .; clone size: few; CDR3 length: 14; J gene: TRBJ1-1; V gene: TRBV5-1; CDR3 DNA: TGCGCCAGCAGCTTGGAGGCGACGAACACTGAAGCTTTCTTT; CDR3 protein: CASSLEATNTEAFF
D gene: TRBD2; clone size: .; CDR3 length: 15; J gene: TRBJ2-7; V gene: TRBV7-9; CDR3 DNA: TGTGCCAGCAGCCCTTTGGGGGGGGGCTCCTACGAGCAGTACTTC; CDR3 protein: CASSPLGGGSYEQYF
D gene: .; clone size: .; CDR3 length: 16; J gene: TRBJ2-3; V gene: TRBV12-3/TRBV12-4; CDR3 DNA: TGTGCCAGCAGTCCCTCACGACTTGTCCGCACAGATACGCAGTATTTT; CDR3 protein: CASSPSRLVRTDTQYF
D gene: TRBD1; clone size: .; CDR3 length: 15; J gene: TRBJ1-2; V gene: TRBV7-9; CDR3 DNA: TGTGCCAGCAGCCCACCCGGGACAGGGGGTGGGGGCTACACCTTC; CDR3 protein: CASSPPGTGGGGYTF
D gene: .; clone size: many; CDR3 length: 14; J gene: TRBJ1-1; V gene: TRBV5-5; CDR3 DNA: TGTGCCAGCAGCTTCCAGACAGAGAACACTGAAGCTTTCTTT; CDR3 protein: CASSFQTENTEAFF
D gene: .; clone size: .; CDR3 length: 12; J gene: TRBJ1-2; V gene: TRBV30; CDR3 DNA: TGTGCCTGGATCGGCTTCGCCTATGGCTACACCTTC; CDR3 protein: CAWIGFAYGYTF
D gene: .; clone size: .; CDR3 length: 14; J gene: TRBJ1-3; V gene: TRBV5-1; CDR3 DNA: TGCGCCAGCAGTCCGCCAGTCTCTGGAAACACCATATATTTT; CDR3 protein: CASSPPVSGNTIYF
D gene: TRBD1; clone size: many; CDR3 length: 15; J gene: TRBJ1-6; V gene: TRBV6-1; CDR3 DNA: TGTGCCAGCAGAGCACCGGGACAGGGGAATTCACCCCTCCACTTT; CDR3 protein: CASRAPGQGNSPLHF
D gene: .; clone size: many; CDR3 length: 14; J gene: TRBJ2-2; V gene: TRBV29-1; CDR3 DNA: TGCAGCGTTGAGGATATTGACGTTACCGGGGAGCTGTTTTTT; CDR3 protein: CSVEDIDVTGELFF
D gene: .; clone size: .; CDR3 length: 15; J gene: TRBJ2-2; V gene: TRBV6-1; CDR3 DNA: TGTGCCAGCATCTCCGAGGGCGCGGGGACCGGGGAGCTGTTTTTT; CDR3 protein: CASISEGAGTGELFF
D gene: TRBD1; clone size: .; CDR3 length: 13; J gene: TRBJ1-1; V gene: TRBV28; CDR3 DNA: TGTGCCAGCAGCCCAGGGGGACGGACTGAAGCTTTCTTT; CDR3 protein: CASSPGGRTEAFF
D gene: TRBD1; clone size: .; CDR3 length: 15; J gene: TRBJ2-7; V gene: TRBV19; CDR3 DNA: TGTGCCAGTAGTTTCGGACAGGACAGAGGCTACGAGCAGTACTTC; CDR3 protein: CASSFGQDRGYEQYF
D gene: .; clone size: few; CDR3 length: 13; J gene: TRBJ1-2; V gene: TRBV19; CDR3 DNA: TGTGCCAGTAGTCTCCTAACGGTCTATGGCTACACCTTC; CDR3 protein: CASSLLTVYGYTF
D gene: .; clone size: few; CDR3 length: 13; J gene: TRBJ2-7; V gene: TRBV3-1; CDR3 DNA: TGTGCCAGCTCCCGCGACCGCCCGACGGAGCAGTACTTC; CDR3 protein: CASSRDRPTEQYF
D gene: TRBD1; clone size: many; CDR3 length: 14; J gene: TRBJ2-7; V gene: TRBV10-3; CDR3 DNA: TGTGCCACCCTAACCGGGACAGGGTCCTACGAGCAGTACTTC; CDR3 protein: CATLTGTGSYEQYF
D gene: .; clone size: many; CDR3 length: 15; J gene: TRBJ2-5; V gene: TRBV27; CDR3 DNA: TGTGCCAGCAGTTCGCTGGGACCGCGCCAAGAGACCCAGTACTTC; CDR3 protein: CASSSLGPRQETQYF
D gene: .; clone size: .; CDR3 length: 16; J gene: TRBJ1-6; V gene: TRBV6-1; CDR3 DNA: TGTGCCAGCAGCCGGGGGGCAGCCTTCTATAATTCACCCCTCCACTTT; CDR3 protein: CASSRGAAFYNSPLHF
D gene: TRBD1; clone size: many; CDR3 length: 15; J gene: TRBJ2-5; V gene: TRBV20-1; CDR3 DNA: TGCAGTGCACGGGGGGACGGACAGGGGGGAGAGACCCAGTACTTC; CDR3 protein: CSARGDGQGGETQYF
D gene: .; clone size: .; CDR3 length: 13; J gene: TRBJ2-1; V gene: TRBV20-1; CDR3 DNA: TGCAGTGCCCCAGGTGGTTGGGACAATGAGCAGTTCTTC; CDR3 protein: CSAPGGWDNEQFF
D gene: .; clone size: many; CDR3 length: 15; J gene: TRBJ2-2; V gene: TRBV7-6; CDR3 DNA: TGTGCCAGCAGTGCGCAGGGGTCGGACACCGGGGAGCTGTTTTTT; CDR3 protein: CASSAQGSDTGELFF
D gene: .; clone size: .; CDR3 length: 15; J gene: TRBJ2-7; V gene: TRBV11-2; CDR3 DNA: TGTGCCAGCAGCCCTGGGACTCAGAGCTCCTACGAGCAGTACTTC; CDR3 protein: CASSPGTQSSYEQYF
D gene: .; clone size: .; CDR3 length: 14; J gene: TRBJ2-5; V gene: TRBV18; CDR3 DNA: TGTGCCAGCTCACCGGACAGTTACCAAGAGACCCAGTACTTC; CDR3 protein: CASSPDSYQETQYF
D gene: TRBD2; clone size: .; CDR3 length: 15; J gene: TRBJ2-7; V gene: TRBV10-3; CDR3 DNA: TGTGCCATCAGTGGGAATGGGACTAGCAACTACGAGCAGTACTTC; CDR3 protein: CAISGNGTSNYEQYF
D gene: .; clone size: .; CDR3 length: 16; J gene: TRBJ2-7; V gene: TRBV27; CDR3 DNA: TGTGCCAGCAGTCTGACCCCTTTAGGGATAGACTACGAGCAGTACTTC; CDR3 protein: CASSLTPLGIDYEQYF
D gene: TRBD1; clone size: .; CDR3 length: 13; J gene: TRBJ2-7; V gene: TRBV20-1; CDR3 DNA: TGCAGTGCTCGTGGGACAGTAGAGTGGGTGCAGTACTTC; CDR3 protein: CSARGTVEWVQYF
D gene: TRBD1; clone size: .; CDR3 length: 14; J gene: TRBJ2-1; V gene: TRBV10-3; CDR3 DNA: TGTGCCATCAGACAGGACAGGGGTCACAATGAGCAGTTCTTC; CDR3 protein: CAIRQDRGHNEQFF
D gene: .; clone size: few; CDR3 length: 12; J gene: TRBJ1-1; V gene: TRBV6-1; CDR3 DNA: TGTGCCACTCTTAGGAGGGAGACTGAAGCTTTCTTT; CDR3 protein: CATLRRETEAFF
D gene: TRBD1; clone size: many; CDR3 length: 14; J gene: TRBJ2-5; V gene: TRBV2; CDR3 DNA: TGTGCCAGCAAATTTAACAGGGGGGACGAGACCCAGTACTTC; CDR3 protein: CASKFNRGDETQYF
D gene: TRBD2; clone size: few; CDR3 length: 15; J gene: TRBJ2-7; V gene: TRBV29-1; CDR3 DNA: TGCAGCGTCTCCTCTAGCGGGTCGTTCCCCTACGAGCAGTACTTC; CDR3 protein: CSVSSSGSFPYEQYF
D gene: TRBD1; clone size: many; CDR3 length: 15; J gene: TRBJ1-2; V gene: TRBV6-5; CDR3 DNA: TGTGCCAGCAGTTCCCCCGGGACAGCTAACTATGGCTACACCTTC; CDR3 protein: CASSSPGTANYGYTF
D gene: .; clone size: many; CDR3 length: 14; J gene: TRBJ1-6; V gene: TRBV28; CDR3 DNA: TGTGCCAGCTCCCTGGGGGTCGGGATTTCACCCCTCCACTTT; CDR3 protein: CASSLGVGISPLHF
D gene: .; clone size: many; CDR3 length: 11; J gene: TRBJ2-7; V gene: TRBV5-1; CDR3 DNA: TGCGCCAGCAGCTTGGAACACGAGCAGTACTTC; CDR3 protein: CASSLEHEQYF
D gene: .; clone size: .; CDR3 length: 15; J gene: TRBJ1-5; V gene: TRBV12-3/TRBV12-4; CDR3 DNA: TGTGCCAGCAGTTTTTGGGGGGGTGGCAATCAGCCCCAGCATTTT; CDR3 protein: CASSFWGGGNQPQHF
D gene: .; clone size: .; CDR3 length: 12; J gene: TRBJ2-5; V gene: TRBV18; CDR3 DNA: TGTGCCAGCTCACCACGGCATGAGACCCAGTACTTC; CDR3 protein: CASSPRHETQYF